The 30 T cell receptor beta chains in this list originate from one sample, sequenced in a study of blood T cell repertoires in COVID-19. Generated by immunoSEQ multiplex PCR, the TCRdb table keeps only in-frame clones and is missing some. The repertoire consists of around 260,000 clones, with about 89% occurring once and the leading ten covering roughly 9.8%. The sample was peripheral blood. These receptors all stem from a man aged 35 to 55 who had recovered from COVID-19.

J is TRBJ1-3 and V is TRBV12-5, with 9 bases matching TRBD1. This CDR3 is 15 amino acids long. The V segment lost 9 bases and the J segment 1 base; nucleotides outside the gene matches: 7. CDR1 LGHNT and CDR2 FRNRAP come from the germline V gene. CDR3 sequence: CASGEQGASGNTIYF. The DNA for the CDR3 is TGTGCTAGCGGCGAACAGGGGGCATCTGGAAACACCATATATTTT.

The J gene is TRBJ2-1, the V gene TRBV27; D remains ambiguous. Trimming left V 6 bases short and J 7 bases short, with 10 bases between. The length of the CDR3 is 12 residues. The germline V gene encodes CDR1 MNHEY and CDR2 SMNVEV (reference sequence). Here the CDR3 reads CASSSYTNEQFF. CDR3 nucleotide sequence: TGTGCCAGCAGCTCCTATACTAATGAGCAGTTCTTC.

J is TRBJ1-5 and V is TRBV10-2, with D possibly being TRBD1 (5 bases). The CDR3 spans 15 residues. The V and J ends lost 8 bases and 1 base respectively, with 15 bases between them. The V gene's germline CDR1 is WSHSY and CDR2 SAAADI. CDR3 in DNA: TGCGCCAGCCGACCTGGTAGGGGAAGCAATCAGCCCCAGCATTTT. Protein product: CASRPGRGSNQPQHF.

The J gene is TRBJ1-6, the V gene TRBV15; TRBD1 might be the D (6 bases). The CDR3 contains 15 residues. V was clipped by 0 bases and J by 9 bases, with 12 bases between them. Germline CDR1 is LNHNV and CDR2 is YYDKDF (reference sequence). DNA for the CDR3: TGTGCCACCAGCAGAGATAATCAGGGGTCTTCACCCCTCCACTTT. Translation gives CATSRDNQGSSPLHF.

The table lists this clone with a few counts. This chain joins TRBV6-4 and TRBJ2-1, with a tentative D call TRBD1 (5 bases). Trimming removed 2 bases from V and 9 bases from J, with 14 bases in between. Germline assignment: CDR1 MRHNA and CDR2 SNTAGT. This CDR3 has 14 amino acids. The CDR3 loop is CASSDGRAASEQFF. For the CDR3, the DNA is TGTGCCAGCAGTGACGGCAGGGCTGCGTCTGAGCAGTTCTTC.

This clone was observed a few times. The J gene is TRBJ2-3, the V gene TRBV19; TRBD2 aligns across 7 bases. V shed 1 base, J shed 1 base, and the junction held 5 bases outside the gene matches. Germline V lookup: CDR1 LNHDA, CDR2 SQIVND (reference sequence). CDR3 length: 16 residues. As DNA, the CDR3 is TGTGCCAGTAGTATAGGAGGGAGGGCCGGCACAGATACGCAGTATTTT. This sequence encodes CASSIGGRAGTDTQYF.

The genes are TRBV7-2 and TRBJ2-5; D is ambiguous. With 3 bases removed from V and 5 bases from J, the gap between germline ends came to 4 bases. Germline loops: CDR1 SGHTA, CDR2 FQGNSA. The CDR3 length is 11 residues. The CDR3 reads CASSFSETQYF. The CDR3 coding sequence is TGTGCCAGCAGCTTTTCGGAGACCCAGTACTTC.

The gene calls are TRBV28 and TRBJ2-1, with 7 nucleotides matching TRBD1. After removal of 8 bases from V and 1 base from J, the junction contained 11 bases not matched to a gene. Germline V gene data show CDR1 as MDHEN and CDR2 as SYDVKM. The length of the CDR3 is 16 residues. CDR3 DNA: TGTGCCAGCGAGGCAGGGGGAGTTGATTCCTACAATGAGCAGTTCTTC. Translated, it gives CASEAGGVDSYNEQFF.

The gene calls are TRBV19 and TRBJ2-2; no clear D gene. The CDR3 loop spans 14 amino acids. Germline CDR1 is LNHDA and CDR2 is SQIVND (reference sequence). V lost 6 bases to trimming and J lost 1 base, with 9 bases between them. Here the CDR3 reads CASRESRNTGELFF. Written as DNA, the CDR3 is TGTGCCAGTAGGGAGTCCAGGAACACCGGGGAGCTGTTTTTT.

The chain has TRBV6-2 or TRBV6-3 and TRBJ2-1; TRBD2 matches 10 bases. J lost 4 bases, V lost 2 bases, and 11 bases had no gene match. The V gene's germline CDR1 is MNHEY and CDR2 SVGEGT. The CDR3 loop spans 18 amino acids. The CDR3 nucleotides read TGTGCCAGCAGTTACCCCGTGAAGCGGGGGGGGGTTTACAATGAGCAGTTCTTC. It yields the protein CASSYPVKRGGVYNEQFF.

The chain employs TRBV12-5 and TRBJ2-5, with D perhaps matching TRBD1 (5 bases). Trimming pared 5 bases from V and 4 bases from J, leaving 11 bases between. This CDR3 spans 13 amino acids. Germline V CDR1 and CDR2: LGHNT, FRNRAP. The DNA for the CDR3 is TGTGCTAGTGGTCCCTGGGGCGGAGAGACCCAGTACTTC. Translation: CASGPWGGETQYF.

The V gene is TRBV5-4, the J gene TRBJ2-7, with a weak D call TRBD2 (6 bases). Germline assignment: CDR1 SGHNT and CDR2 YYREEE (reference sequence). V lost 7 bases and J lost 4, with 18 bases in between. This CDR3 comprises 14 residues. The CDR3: CASAQQGEEYEQYF. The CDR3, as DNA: TGTGCCAGCGCCCAGCAAGGGGAGGAGTACGAGCAGTACTTC.

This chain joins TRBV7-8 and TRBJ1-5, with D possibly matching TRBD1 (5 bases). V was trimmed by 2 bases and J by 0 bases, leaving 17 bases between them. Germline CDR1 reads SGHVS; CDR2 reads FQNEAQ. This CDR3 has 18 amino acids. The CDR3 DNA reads TGTGCCAGCAGCTTAAGTGTACTCAGACAGTATAGCAATCAGCCCCAGCATTTT. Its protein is CASSLSVLRQYSNQPQHF.

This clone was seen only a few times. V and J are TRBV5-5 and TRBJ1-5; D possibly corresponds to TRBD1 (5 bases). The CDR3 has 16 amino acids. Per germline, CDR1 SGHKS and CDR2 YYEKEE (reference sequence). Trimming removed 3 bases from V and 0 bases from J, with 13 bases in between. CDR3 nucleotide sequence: TGTGCCAGCAGCTCGTTCGGAGGGGATAGCAATCAGCCCCAGCATTTT. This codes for CASSSFGGDSNQPQHF. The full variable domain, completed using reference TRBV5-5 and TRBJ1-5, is DAGVTQSPTHLIKTRGQQVTLRCSPISGHKSVSWYQQVLGQGPQFIFQYYEKEERGRGNFPDRFSARQFPNYSSELNVNALLLGDSALYLCASSSFGGDSNQPQHFGDGTRLSIL.

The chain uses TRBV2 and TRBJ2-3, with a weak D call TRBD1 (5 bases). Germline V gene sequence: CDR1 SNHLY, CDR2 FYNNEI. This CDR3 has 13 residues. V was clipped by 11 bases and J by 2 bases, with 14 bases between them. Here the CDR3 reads CASSTVFTDTQYF. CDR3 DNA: TGTGCCTCTTCGACAGTCTTCACAGATACGCAGTATTTT.

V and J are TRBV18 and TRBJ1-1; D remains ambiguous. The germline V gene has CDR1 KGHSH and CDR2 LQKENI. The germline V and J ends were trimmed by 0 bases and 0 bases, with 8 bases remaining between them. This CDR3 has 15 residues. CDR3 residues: CASSPPRTLNTEAFF. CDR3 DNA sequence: TGTGCCAGCTCACCACCCCGGACTCTGAACACTGAAGCTTTCTTT. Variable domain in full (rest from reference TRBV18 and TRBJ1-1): NAGVMQNPRHLVRRRGQEARLRCSPMKGHSHVYWYRQLPEEGLKFMVYLQKENIIDESGMPKERFSAEFPKEGPSILRIQQVVRGDSAAYFCASSPPRTLNTEAFFGQGTRLTVV.

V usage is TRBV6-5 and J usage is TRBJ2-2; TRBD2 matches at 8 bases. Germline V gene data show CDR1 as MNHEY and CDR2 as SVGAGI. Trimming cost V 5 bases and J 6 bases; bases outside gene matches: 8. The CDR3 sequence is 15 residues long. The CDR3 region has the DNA TGTGCCAGCAGTCCGGGAGGGGGGGGTGCCGGGGAGCTGTTTTTT. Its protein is CASSPGGGGAGELFF.

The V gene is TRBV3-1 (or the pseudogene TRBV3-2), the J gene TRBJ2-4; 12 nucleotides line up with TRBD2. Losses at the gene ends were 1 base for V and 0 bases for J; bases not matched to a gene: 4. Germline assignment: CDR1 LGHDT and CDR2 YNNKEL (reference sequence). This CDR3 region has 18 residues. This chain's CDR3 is CASSQGGLAGLAKNIQYF. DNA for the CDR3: TGTGCCAGCAGCCAAGGAGGACTAGCGGGGTTAGCCAAAAACATTCAGTACTTC.

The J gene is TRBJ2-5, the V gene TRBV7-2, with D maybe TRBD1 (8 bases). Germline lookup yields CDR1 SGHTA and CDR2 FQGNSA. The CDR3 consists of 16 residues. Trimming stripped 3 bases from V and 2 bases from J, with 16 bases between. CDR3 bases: TGTGCCAGCAGCTTGGGAAACAGGGGGGGGCAAGAGACCCAGTACTTC. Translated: CASSLGNRGGQETQYF.

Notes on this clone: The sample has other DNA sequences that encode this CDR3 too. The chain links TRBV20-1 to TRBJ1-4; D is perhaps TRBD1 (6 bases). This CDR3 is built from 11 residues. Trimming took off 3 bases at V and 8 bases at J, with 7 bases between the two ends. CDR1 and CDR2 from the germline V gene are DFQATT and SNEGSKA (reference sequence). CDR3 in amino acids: CSARTGEKLFF. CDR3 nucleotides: TGCAGTGCTAGGACAGGAGAAAAACTGTTTTTT.

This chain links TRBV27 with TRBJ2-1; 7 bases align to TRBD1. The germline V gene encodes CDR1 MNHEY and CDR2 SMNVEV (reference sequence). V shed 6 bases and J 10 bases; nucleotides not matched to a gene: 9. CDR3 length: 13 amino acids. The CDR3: CASRATGSPEQFF. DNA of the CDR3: TGTGCCAGCAGAGCGACAGGGTCTCCGGAGCAGTTCTTC.

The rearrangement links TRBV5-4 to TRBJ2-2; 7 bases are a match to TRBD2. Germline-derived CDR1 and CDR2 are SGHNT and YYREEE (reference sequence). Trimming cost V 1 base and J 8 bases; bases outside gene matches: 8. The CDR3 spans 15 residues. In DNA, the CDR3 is TGTGCCAGCAGCTTGCCCCCGGGACTAACAGGGGAGCTGTTTTTT. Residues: CASSLPPGLTGELFF.

CDR3 residues: CATRLGGLAGSGELFF. The CDR3 nucleotides are TGTGCCACCAGACTGGGGGGACTAGCGGGATCCGGGGAGCTGTTTTTT. The chain combines TRBV15 with TRBJ2-2; 13 nucleotides agree with TRBD2. Germline-derived CDR1 and CDR2 are LNHNV and YYDKDF (reference sequence). The CDR3 length is 16 residues. V lost 6 bases, J lost 6 bases, and 7 bases stayed unmatched.

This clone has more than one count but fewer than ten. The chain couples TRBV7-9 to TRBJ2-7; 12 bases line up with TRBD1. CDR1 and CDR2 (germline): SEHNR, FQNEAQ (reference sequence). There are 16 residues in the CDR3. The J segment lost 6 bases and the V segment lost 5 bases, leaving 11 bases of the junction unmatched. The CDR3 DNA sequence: TGTGCCAGCAGCCCCTTAACCGGGACAGGGGGCGGCGAGCAGTACTTC. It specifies CASSPLTGTGGGEQYF.

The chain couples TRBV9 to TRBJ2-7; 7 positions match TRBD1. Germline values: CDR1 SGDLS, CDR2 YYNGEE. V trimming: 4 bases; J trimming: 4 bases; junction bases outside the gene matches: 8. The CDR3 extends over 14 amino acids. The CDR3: CASSPATTGYEQYF. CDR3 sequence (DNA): TGTGCCAGCAGCCCCGCAACGACAGGGTACGAGCAGTACTTC.

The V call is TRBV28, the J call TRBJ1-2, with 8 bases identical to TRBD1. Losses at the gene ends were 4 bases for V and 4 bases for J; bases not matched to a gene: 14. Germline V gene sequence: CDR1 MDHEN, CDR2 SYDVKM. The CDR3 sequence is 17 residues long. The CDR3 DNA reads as TGTGCCAGCAGTTCCCCGTCGCCCGGGACAGGAGCCTATGGCTACACCTTC. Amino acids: CASSSPSPGTGAYGYTF.

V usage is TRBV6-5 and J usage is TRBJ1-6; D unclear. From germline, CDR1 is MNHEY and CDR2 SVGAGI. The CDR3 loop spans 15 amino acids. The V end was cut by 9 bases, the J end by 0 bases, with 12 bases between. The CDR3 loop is CASSGVLSYNSPLHF. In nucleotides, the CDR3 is TGTGCCAGTTCCGGGGTTCTCTCCTATAATTCACCCCTCCACTTT.

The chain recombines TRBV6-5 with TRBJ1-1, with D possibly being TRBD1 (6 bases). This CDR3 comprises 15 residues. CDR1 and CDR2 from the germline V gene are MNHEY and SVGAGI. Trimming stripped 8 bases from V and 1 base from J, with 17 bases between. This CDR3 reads CASERLPDRNTEAFF. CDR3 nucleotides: TGTGCCAGCGAAAGACTACCGGACAGGAACACTGAAGCTTTCTTT.

CDR3 DNA: TGTGCCAGCAGCGGGCGAACTATTACGGGACAGCTGATGAACACTGAAGCTTTCTTT. Translation gives CASSGRTITGQLMNTEAFF. The rearrangement joins TRBV7-8 to TRBJ1-1; 7 bases align to TRBD1. Germline CDR1 reads SGHVS; CDR2 reads FQNEAQ. V lost 5 bases, J lost 0 bases, and 18 bases stayed unmatched. The CDR3 sequence is 19 residues long.

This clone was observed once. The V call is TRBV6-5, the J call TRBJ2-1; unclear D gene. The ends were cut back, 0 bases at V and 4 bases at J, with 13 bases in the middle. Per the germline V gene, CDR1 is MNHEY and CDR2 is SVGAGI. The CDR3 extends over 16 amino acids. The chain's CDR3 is CASSYSTTLYYNEQFF. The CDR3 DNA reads TGTGCCAGCAGTTACTCGACAACGCTCTATTACAATGAGCAGTTCTTC.